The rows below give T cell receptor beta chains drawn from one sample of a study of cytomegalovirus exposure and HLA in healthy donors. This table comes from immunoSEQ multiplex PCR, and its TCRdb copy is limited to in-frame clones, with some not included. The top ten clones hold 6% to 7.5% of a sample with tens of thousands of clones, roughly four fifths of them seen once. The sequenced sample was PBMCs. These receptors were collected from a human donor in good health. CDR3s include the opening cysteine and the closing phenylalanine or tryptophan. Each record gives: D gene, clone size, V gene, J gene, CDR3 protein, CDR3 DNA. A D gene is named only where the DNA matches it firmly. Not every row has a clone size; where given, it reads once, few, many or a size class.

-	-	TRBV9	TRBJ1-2	CASSVDWASYGYTF	TGTGCCAGCAGCGTAGATTGGGCAAGCTATGGCTACACCTTC
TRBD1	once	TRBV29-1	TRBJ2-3	CSVETGEGTDTQYF	TGCAGCGTTGAAACAGGGGAAGGAACAGATACGCAGTATTTT
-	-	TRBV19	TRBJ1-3	CASRTAASGNTIYF	TGTGCCAGTAGGACAGCAGCCTCTGGAAACACCATATATTTT
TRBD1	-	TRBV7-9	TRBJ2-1	CASSLAGQGRYNEQFF	TGTGCCAGCAGCTTAGCGGGACAGGGAAGGTACAATGAGCAGTTCTTC
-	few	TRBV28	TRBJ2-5	CASSAGAETQYF	TGTGCCAGCAGTGCGGGGGCGGAGACCCAGTACTTC
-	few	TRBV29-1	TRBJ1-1	CSVEPTDSRNTEAFF	TGCAGCGTAGAACCCACTGACAGCCGGAACACTGAAGCTTTCTTT
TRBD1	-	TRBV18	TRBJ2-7	CASSRDRASSYEQYF	TGTGCCAGCTCACGGGACAGGGCCTCCTCCTACGAGCAGTACTTC
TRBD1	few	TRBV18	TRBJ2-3	CASSGQTGPTDTQYF	TGTGCCAGCTCAGGGCAGACAGGGCCCACAGATACGCAGTATTTT
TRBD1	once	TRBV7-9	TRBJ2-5	CASSLSRPGTGGKETQYF	TGTGCCAGCAGCTTATCTAGGCCCGGGACAGGGGGTAAAGAGACCCAGTACTTC
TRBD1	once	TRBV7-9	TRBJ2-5	CSSRSDRGVQETQYF	TGTTCCAGCAGAAGCGACAGGGGCGTCCAAGAGACCCAGTACTTC
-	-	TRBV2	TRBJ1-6	CASRRDGYNSPLHF	TGTGCCAGCAGGCGGGACGGCTATAATTCACCCCTCCACTTT
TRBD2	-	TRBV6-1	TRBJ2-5	CASSDPGGGLETQYF	TGTGCCAGCAGTGATCCTGGCGGGGGATTAGAGACCCAGTACTTC
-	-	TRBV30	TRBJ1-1	CAWKLGGRQDTEAFF	TGTGCCTGGAAGCTGGGAGGTAGGCAGGACACTGAAGCTTTCTTT
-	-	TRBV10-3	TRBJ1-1	CAIKWQGNDATEAFF	TGTGCCATCAAGTGGCAGGGAAATGACGCCACTGAAGCTTTCTTT
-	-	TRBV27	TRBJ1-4	CASSLWAGSNEKLFF	TGTGCCAGCAGTTTATGGGCAGGGTCTAATGAAAAACTGTTTTTT
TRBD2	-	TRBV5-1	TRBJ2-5	CASVPGSGGAETQYF	TGCGCCAGCGTCCCGGGTAGCGGGGGGGCAGAGACCCAGTACTTC
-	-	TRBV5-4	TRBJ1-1	CASSAGGMNTEAFF	TGTGCCAGCAGCGCAGGAGGTATGAACACTGAAGCTTTCTTT
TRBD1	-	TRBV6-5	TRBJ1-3	CASTLTGSSGNTIYF	TGTGCCAGCACCCTGACAGGGAGCTCTGGAAACACCATATATTTT
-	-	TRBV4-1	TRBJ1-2	CASSQVSPRSEPLYGYTF	TGCGCCAGCAGCCAAGTAAGTCCGCGGTCCGAGCCCCTCTATGGCTACACCTTC
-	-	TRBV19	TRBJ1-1	CASSLGRNTEAFF	TGTGCCAGTAGTCTAGGGAGGAACACTGAAGCTTTCTTT
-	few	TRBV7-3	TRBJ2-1	CASSLKKSSSYNEQFF	TGTGCCAGCAGCTTAAAAAAATCGAGCTCCTACAATGAGCAGTTCTTC
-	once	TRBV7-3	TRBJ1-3	CASSLDGNTIYF	TGTGCCAGCAGCTTAGACGGGAACACCATATATTTT
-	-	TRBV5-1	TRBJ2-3	CASTPGGTDTQYF	TGCGCCAGCACACCAGGGGGCACAGATACGCAGTATTTT
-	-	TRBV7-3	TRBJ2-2	CASSLIVGANTGELFF	TGTGCCAGCAGCTTAATCGTAGGGGCGAACACCGGGGAGCTGTTTTTT
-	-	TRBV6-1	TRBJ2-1	CASSGPTVLATNEQFF	TGTGCCAGCAGTGGGCCCACCGTTTTAGCGACCAATGAGCAGTTCTTC
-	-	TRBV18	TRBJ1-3	CASSPLSGRAGNTIYF	TGTGCCAGCTCACCACTCTCGGGGAGGGCCGGAAACACCATATATTTT
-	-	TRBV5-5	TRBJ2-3	CASSLELDLEDTQYF	TGTGCCAGCAGCTTGGAACTGGATCTGGAGGATACGCAGTATTTT
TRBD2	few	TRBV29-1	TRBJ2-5	CSVEWAAGGGETQYF	TGCAGCGTTGAATGGGCTGCGGGGGGAGGAGAGACCCAGTACTTC
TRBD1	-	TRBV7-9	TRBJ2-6	CASSLGVPGGGANVLTF	TGTGCCAGCAGCTTAGGGGTCCCAGGGGGTGGGGCCAACGTCCTGACTTTC
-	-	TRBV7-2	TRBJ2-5	CASSLGTRETQYF	TGTGCCAGCAGTCTGGGTACTAGAGAGACCCAGTACTTC
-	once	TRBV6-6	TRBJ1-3	CASSYLSGNTIYF	TGTGCCAGCAGTTACTTATCGGGAAACACCATATATTTT
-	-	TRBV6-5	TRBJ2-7	CATGRDFGYEQYF	TGTGCCACAGGTCGGGACTTTGGCTACGAGCAGTACTTC
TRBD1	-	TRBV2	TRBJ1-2	CASSGRGTEPYGYTF	TGTGCCAGCAGTGGAAGAGGGACAGAGCCTTATGGCTACACCTTC
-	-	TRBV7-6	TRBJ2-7	CASSLASGEQYF	TGTGCCAGCAGCCTCGCCAGCGGTGAGCAGTACTTC
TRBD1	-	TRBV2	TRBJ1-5	CASRTGGDQPQHF	TGTGCCAGCAGGACAGGGGGGGATCAGCCCCAGCATTTT
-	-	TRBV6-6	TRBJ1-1	CASSYSGQYTEAFF	TGTGCCAGCAGTTACTCCGGACAGTACACTGAAGCTTTCTTT
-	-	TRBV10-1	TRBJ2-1	CASSEQGGRSYNEQFF	TGCGCCAGCAGTGAGCAAGGAGGCCGCTCCTACAATGAGCAGTTCTTC
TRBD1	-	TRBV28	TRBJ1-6	CASSFREPGQGKYNSPLHF	TGTGCCAGCAGTTTTAGGGAGCCGGGACAGGGTAAATATAATTCACCCCTCCACTTT
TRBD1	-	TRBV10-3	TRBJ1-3	CATRTGGSGGNTIYF	TGTGCCACCCGGACAGGGGGCTCGGGAGGAAACACCATATATTTT
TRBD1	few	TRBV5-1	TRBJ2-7	CASSPTGPYEQYF	TGCGCCAGCAGCCCGACAGGGCCATACGAGCAGTACTTC
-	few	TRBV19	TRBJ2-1	CASRGRGAYNEQFF	TGTGCCAGTAGAGGCAGGGGGGCCTACAATGAGCAGTTCTTC
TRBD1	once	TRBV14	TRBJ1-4	CASSLYRGEKLFF	TGTGCCAGCAGCCTTTACAGGGGTGAAAAACTGTTTTTT
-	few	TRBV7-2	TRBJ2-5	CASSRQWRMGETQYF	TGTGCCAGCAGCCGACAGTGGCGGATGGGAGAGACCCAGTACTTC
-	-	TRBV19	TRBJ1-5	CASSIAGWDQPQHF	TGTGCCAGTAGTATAGCGGGATGGGATCAGCCCCAGCATTTT
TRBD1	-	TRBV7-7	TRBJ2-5	CASSLDRQETQYF	TGTGCCAGCAGCTTGGACAGGCAGGAGACCCAGTACTTC
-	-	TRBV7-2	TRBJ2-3	CASSSSTDTQYF	TGTGCCAGCAGTTCTAGCACAGATACGCAGTATTTT
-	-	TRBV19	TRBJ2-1	CASSSRYNEQFF	TGTGCCAGTAGTTCCCGGTACAATGAGCAGTTCTTC
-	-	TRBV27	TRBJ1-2	CASTDGGSSLYGYPF	TGTGCCAGCACCGATGGGGGCAGTTCCCTCTATGGCTACCCCTTC
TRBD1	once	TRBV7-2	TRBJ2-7	CASSLDVTGYYEQYF	TGTGCCAGCAGCTTAGATGTGACAGGGTACTACGAGCAGTACTTC
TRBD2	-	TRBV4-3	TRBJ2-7	CASSRLREGSSYEQYF	TGCGCCAGCAGCCGCCTCCGGGAGGGAAGCTCCTACGAGCAGTACTTC
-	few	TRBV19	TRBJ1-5	CASSIESQGNQPQHF	TGTGCCAGTAGTATAGAAAGCCAGGGTAATCAGCCCCAGCATTTT